What follows describes a single TCR beta chain. Its target is unknown. This CDR3 is 14 amino acids long. The germline V gene has CDR1 SGHTA and CDR2 FQGNSA. V was cut by 5 bases and J by 7 bases, with 17 bases left in between. As for the donors, each was a healthy bone marrow donor. The PCR employed 60 Vbeta primers together with 13 Jbeta primers. Sequenced by immunoSEQ multiplex PCR; TCRdb stores in-frame clones only, minus some. The sample gives 30,000 to 45,000 clones, roughly 90% of which show up once; about an eighth is in the top ten. This entry comes from a study of cytomegalovirus exposure and HLA in healthy donors. General study findings and limits: Sequencing likely produced, as an artifact, a cluster of highly shared sequence variants. It was assumed in the presence/absence analyses that sequencing depth was roughly uniform across donors.

The sequenced material came from PBMCs. This clonotype was obtained from a woman aged 40 to 49 in good health and CMV-seropositive. This chain uses TRBV7-2 with TRBJ1-2, with D hard to call. This chain's CDR3 is CASSPGHAARGYTF. The CDR3 DNA reads as TGTGCCAGCAGCCCTGGGCATGCCGCCCGTGGCTACACCTTC.